This T cell receptor beta chain was sequenced in a study of shared clonotypes between healthy human individuals (dated by TCRdb to about 2020). About the investigation overall: A couple of women and a few men aged 18 to 49 years were included in the cohort. Per donor, three plates each were used for CD4 naive and CD4 memory, two for CD8 naive, and one for CD8 memory. To estimate repertoire size and how much clonotype sharing occurs between individuals, the study deeply sequenced the blood TCR repertoires of 5 or 6 healthy adults. Different laboratories and diverse techniques were used to prepare libraries and sequence TCR repertoires, to increase sequencing depth and limit assay-specific biases. Per donor, leukapheresis produced somewhere between about 0.94 and 8.9 billion PBMCs.

The germline V gene encodes CDR1 MNHEY and CDR2 SMNVEV (reference sequence). Spanning cysteine to phenylalanine, the CDR3 consists of 15 amino acids. Of the read, only the CDR3 DNA is kept; its 45 bases are in frame from base 1. Trimming leaves V shorter by 2 bases and J shorter by 4 bases, with the junction holding 4 bases beyond the gene matches. Study-wide findings and limitations: Incomplete sequencing was indicated by rarefaction of sorted-subset datasets, despite the large sequencing depth. Larger estimated clonotype richness was generally found for naive subsets than for memory subsets. Sampling was restricted to blood, and TCR repertoires in tissues likely differ from the TCR repertoires found in blood. Pairwise subsampling indicated that sequencing depth was expected to affect the degree of clonotype sharing among donors. When a few donors were compared, the shared fraction of clonotypes was about 5.2% for naive CD4, around 4% for naive CD8, about 2.4% for memory CD4, and around 0.4% for memory CD8. Compared with non-shared clonotypes, clonotypes shared by all four sorted-subset donors had higher generation probabilities. Because the study included only a small number of donors, the genetic and exposure-history diversity represented was limited.

Using the deep immunoSEQ assay, multiplex PCR amplified TCR CDR3 regions from genomic DNA. For each cell subset, the extracted genomic DNA was distributed evenly across all wells of several immunoSEQ 96-well plates, and each plate served as one replicate. For sorted subsets, approximately 190 ng genomic DNA, equal to tens of thousands of T cell genomes, was loaded into each replicate PCR. The purified libraries were quantified using a Qubit 3.0 fluorometer, sized with a Bioanalyzer 2100, and then quantified again using the KAPA Library Quantification kit. A separate single-read 150-cycle Illumina NextSeq 550 flow cell was used to sequence each immunoSEQ 96-well plate. On the study's bioinformatics: Because the immunoSEQ output held only junctional sequences and lacked quality scores, the filtering could not match the filtering applied to full-length reads. Sequences were annotated with PyIR, a Python wrapper for IgBLAST v1.9, using IMGT germline references to assign V/J genes and CDR3. Any read was removed if the V/J assignment was weak (E-value above 1e-6), the CDR3 was missing, or the read contained stop codons, out-of-frame junctions, or ambiguous translated residues. V3J clonotypes were defined as sequences sharing an identical inferred V gene, J gene, and CDR3 amino acid sequence. Percentage overlap between repertoires was calculated by dividing the number of shared unique clonotypes by the size of the smaller repertoire. Richness of each repertoire was evaluated using RTK rarefaction, the Chao1 estimator, and Recon v2.1 estimates of unobserved clonotypes. OLGA was used to compute generation probabilities for all TCRbeta clonotypes that the gDNA method yielded from a few donors. Drawn from immuneACCESS, this table holds only the in-frame rearrangements with V and J called that TCRdb kept. Clones are partly lost; checked studies trace under half to an unresolved V gene and leave the rest unexplained. The DNA was the basis for D and trimming; V, J and clone size are from that table. This sample holds approximately 2,200,000 clones; roughly 91% were observed only once. The top ten clones comprise approximately 1.7% of the sample.

As for this clone: No cognate antigen has been identified for it. Qualities for individual bases were not recorded, and no much larger clone is one base off. The same CDR3 also results from other DNA sequences found in this sample.

For the CD8 naive samples, CD45RO-negative cells were positively selected for CCR7, yielding a CD45RA+CCR7+ population from which TemRA cells were excluded. The donors were healthy, HIV-negative adults who had no recently reported acute infections or vaccinations. Only Caucasian adults living in Nashville, Tennessee, USA were represented among the donors. Blood was obtained by leukapheresis, after which PBMCs were separated by Ficoll-Histopaque density gradient centrifugation and cryopreserved in liquid nitrogen vapor phase. Analytical flow cytometry was used to check the purity and quantity of every magnetically sorted T cell population. From each sorted fraction, genomic DNA was isolated and quantified by UV absorbance on a Nanodrop 2000c.

The receptor was isolated from a man aged 18 to 29 in good health. Some clones in this sample may be carry-over from other donors' samples. Sequences were obtained from naive CD8+ T cells from PBMCs. The cell subset or site label of this sample denotes: CD45RA+CCR7+. The V and J genes are TRBV27 and TRBJ2-7; 11 central bases correspond to TRBD2. CDR3 reads: CASSLTLAGVYEQYF. Read as DNA, the sequence is TGTGCCAGCAGTTTAACACTAGCGGGAGTGTACGAGCAGTACTTC.